A selection of T cell receptor beta chains follows, all from one sample in a study of T cells after yellow fever vaccination. Each CDR3 protein gets one entry after TCRdb re-called the 5' RACE reads with MiXCR. This sample has 250,000 to 300,000 distinct CDR3 sequences; roughly 13% occur once, and the top ten carry around 0.49%. The sample in question was CD4+ T cells sorted from PBMCs, obtained 45 days after the yellow fever booster vaccination. Every receptor here comes from a man younger than 40 who received the YFV17D yellow fever vaccine. The CDR3 runs from the conserved cysteine through the conserved F or W. The order of the fields is V gene, D gene, J gene, clone size, CDR3 DNA, CDR3 protein. D genes are given only for firm matches. A row's size may be missing; if present it is once, few, many or a size class.

TRBV2,TRBD1,TRBJ2-1,NA,TGTGCCAGCAGCTCGGACAGGGAAGATGAGCAGTTCTTC,CASSSDREDEQFF
TRBV12-3/TRBV12-4,TRBD1,TRBJ2-7,few,TGTGCCAGCAGTCGGACAGGGGCTCTCTCCTACGAGCAGTACTTC,CASSRTGALSYEQYF
TRBV12-3/TRBV12-4,NA,TRBJ2-2,NA,TGTGCCAGCAGCACAGGGCACGGGGAGCTGTTTTTT,CASSTGHGELFF
TRBV7-2,TRBD1,TRBJ2-7,NA,TGTGCCAGCAGCTTAGCCCCACGGACAGGGGAAAACTCCTACGAGCAGTACTTC,CASSLAPRTGENSYEQYF
TRBV5-8,NA,TRBJ2-1,NA,TGTGCCAGCAGCTTTAGTTTAGGAGGGGGCGCTTACAATGAGCAGTTCTTC,CASSFSLGGGAYNEQFF
TRBV12-5,TRBD1,TRBJ1-1,NA,TGTGCTAGTGGTTTGGCCCGGACAGGGAACACTGAAGCTTTCTTT,CASGLARTGNTEAFF
TRBV7-9,NA,TRBJ2-1,NA,TGTGCCAGCAGTTTTAGGGTTGGGATTGGGTCCTACAATGAGCAGTTCTTC,CASSFRVGIGSYNEQFF
TRBV5-1,NA,TRBJ2-2,few,TGCGCCAGCAGGCGAGACATTTCGAACACCGGGGAGCTGTTTTTT,CASRRDISNTGELFF
TRBV7-6,NA,TRBJ1-4,NA,TGTGCCAGCAGCCCGACTACTCGGGGCCGCGGAAAACTGTTTTTT,CASSPTTRGRGKLFF
TRBV4-3,NA,TRBJ2-3,few,TGCGCCAGCAGCCAAGAGTCCTTAGCGGATACGCAGTATTTT,CASSQESLADTQYF
TRBV6-2/TRBV6-3,TRBD2,TRBJ2-1,few,TGTGCCAGCAGTTACTCGGTAGCGGGCTCTTTTTCTCCAAGCTCCTACAATGAGCAGTTCTTC,CASSYSVAGSFSPSSYNEQFF
TRBV25-1,TRBD2,TRBJ2-1,many,TGTGCCAGCAGTGATAGGTTGGCTAGCGGGAGAGGGATTAGGAATGAGCAGTTCTTC,CASSDRLASGRGIRNEQFF
TRBV7-7,NA,TRBJ1-6,NA,TGTGCCAGCAGACCAGGGGACTATAATTCACCCCTCCACTTT,CASRPGDYNSPLHF
TRBV29-1,TRBD1,TRBJ2-2,NA,TGCAGCGTCTCGATTTCCGGGACAGATGGGGGGCTGTTTTTT,CSVSISGTDGGLFF
TRBV4-3,NA,TRBJ2-3,NA,TGCGCCAGCAGCCACCTCATGGGACAACGGATAACCGGAGATACGCAGTATTTT,CASSHLMGQRITGDTQYF
TRBV5-1,TRBD2,TRBJ2-1,NA,TGCGCCAGCAGCTTGTCCCCGGGAGGGAGCTCCTACAATGAGCAGTTCTTC,CASSLSPGGSSYNEQFF
TRBV21-1,NA,TRBJ2-7,few,TGTGCCAGCAGCGTCCACTTCCGGGACGTGGGGTCATACGAGCAGTACTTC,CASSVHFRDVGSYEQYF
TRBV19,NA,TRBJ2-1,NA,TGTGCCAGTAGGGGCTTCGCCTACAATGAGCAGTTCTTC,CASRGFAYNEQFF
TRBV20-1,TRBD2,TRBJ2-7,NA,TGCAGTGCTAGGGATGGAGGGACTAGCGGGAGTTACGAGCAGTACTTC,CSARDGGTSGSYEQYF
TRBV2,TRBD2,TRBJ2-4,NA,TGTGCCAGCAGTGAAGCAAGCGGGGAAAACATTCAGTACTTC,CASSEASGENIQYF
TRBV28,TRBD1,TRBJ2-7,NA,TGTGCCAGCAGTCCTCACAGGGGGCTCTACGAGCAGTACTTC,CASSPHRGLYEQYF
TRBV14,TRBD2,TRBJ2-1,few,TGTGCCAGCAGCCCCTTTACTAGCGGGAGGGGAAATGAGCAGTTCTTC,CASSPFTSGRGNEQFF
TRBV12-3/TRBV12-4,TRBD2,TRBJ2-1,few,TGTGCCAGCAGTTTGCCTAGCGGGACGAACAATGAGCAGTTCTTC,CASSLPSGTNNEQFF
TRBV10-3,NA,TRBJ2-3,few,TGTGCCATCAGCTATGTAGCGGCCCTCGATACGCAGTATTTT,CAISYVAALDTQYF
TRBV29-1,TRBD1,TRBJ2-2,few,TGCAGCGTTGACAGGGGGTACACCGGGGAGCTGTTTTTT,CSVDRGYTGELFF
TRBV12-3/TRBV12-4,TRBD2,TRBJ2-2,NA,TGTGCCAGCAGTTTCCTGGCGGGAGGAACCACCGGGGAGCTGTTTTTT,CASSFLAGGTTGELFF
TRBV20-1,NA,TRBJ2-1,few,TGCAGTGCACGCTCGGATGAGCAGTTCTTC,CSARSDEQFF
TRBV7-9,NA,TRBJ2-7,NA,TGTGCCAGCAGCTTAGGTGGGGACCCTTCCTACGAGCAGTACTTC,CASSLGGDPSYEQYF
TRBV20-1,TRBD1,TRBJ1-5,few,TGCAGTGCTACCCCGGGGACAGGGGGGCAGCCCCAGCATTTT,CSATPGTGGQPQHF
TRBV7-8,NA,TRBJ1-2,few,TGTGCCAGCAGCTTAATCAGCCATGGCTACACCTTC,CASSLISHGYTF
TRBV3-1,NA,TRBJ2-7,NA,TGTGCCTCCTGCAAGCGGGCCGCTTGGGGGACGGAGGGGTCCTACGAGCAGTACTTC,CASCKRAAWGTEGSYEQYF
TRBV7-2,NA,TRBJ1-2,NA,TGTGCCAGCAGCTACCGTACTTCAGGCACTAATGAGGGCTACACCTTC,CASSYRTSGTNEGYTF
TRBV12-3/TRBV12-4,NA,TRBJ2-7,few,TGTGCCAGCAGCCGGGGGCACCGGGTTGACGAGCAGTACTTC,CASSRGHRVDEQYF
TRBV15,TRBD1,TRBJ2-7,few,TGTGCCACCAGCAGGCAGGGGGCATACGAGCAGTACTTC,CATSRQGAYEQYF
TRBV20-1,NA,TRBJ2-7,many,TGCAGTGCCGGATACGAGCAGTACTTC,CSAGYEQYF
TRBV28,NA,TRBJ2-1,NA,TGTGCCAGCAGTTTAATCGGCACTAGCTCCTACAATGAGCAGTTCTTC,CASSLIGTSSYNEQFF
TRBV7-2,NA,TRBJ2-3,few,TGTGCCAGCAGCATTAGTGGGGGCAGCACAGATACGCAGTATTTT,CASSISGGSTDTQYF
TRBV20-1,NA,TRBJ2-3,NA,TGCAGTGCTAGCGGTAGCCCCCGCACAGATACGCAGTATTTT,CSASGSPRTDTQYF
TRBV20-1,TRBD2,TRBJ2-1,NA,TGCAGTGCTAGAAGGACTAGCGGGAAAGTCTACAATGAGCAGTTCTTC,CSARRTSGKVYNEQFF
TRBV7-9,NA,TRBJ2-7,NA,TGTGCCAGCAGCTTAGGGGTGGAGCAGTACTTC,CASSLGVEQYF
TRBV9,TRBD2,TRBJ2-5,many,TGTGCCAGCAGCGCCCGACTAGCGGGAAACGGAGAGACCCAGTACTTC,CASSARLAGNGETQYF
TRBV29-1,NA,TRBJ2-3,NA,TGCAGCGTCGCCGAGGTGGGGGGCGCAGATACGCAGTATTTT,CSVAEVGGADTQYF
TRBV20-1,NA,TRBJ2-7,many,TGCAGTGCTAGCCCAACAATTACCGAGCAGTACTTC,CSASPTITEQYF
TRBV12-3/TRBV12-4,NA,TRBJ2-7,NA,TGTGCCAGCACTTTAGGGTACGAGCAGTACTTC,CASTLGYEQYF
TRBV12-3/TRBV12-4,NA,TRBJ1-1,NA,TGTGCCAGCAGTGGTCAGGCGGGCGGAGCTTTCTTT,CASSGQAGGAFF
TRBV28,TRBD1,TRBJ2-6,few,TGTGCCAGCAGTGCCACCTGGACAGGGACTTTATCTGGGGCCAACGTCCTGACTTTC,CASSATWTGTLSGANVLTF
TRBV12-3/TRBV12-4,TRBD2,TRBJ2-3,few,TGTGCCCAACGGGAGCGGGAGTTGGATACGCAGTATTTT,CAQRERELDTQYF
TRBV28,TRBD2,TRBJ2-3,NA,TGTGCCAGCAGTAGTAGCGGGAGTAGCACAGATACGCAGTATTTT,CASSSSGSSTDTQYF
TRBV10-3,TRBD2,TRBJ2-1,few,TGTGCCATCACCACGACTAGCCCCCCCTACAATGAGCAGTTCTTC,CAITTTSPPYNEQFF
TRBV5-1,TRBD2,TRBJ2-3,few,TGCGCCAGCACGACTAGCGGGAGGGCAGATACGCAGTATTTT,CASTTSGRADTQYF
TRBV28,TRBD1,TRBJ1-5,few,TGTGCCAGCAGTTCAGGCAACAGGGGTAGAAATCAGCCCCAGCATTTT,CASSSGNRGRNQPQHF
TRBV5-1,NA,TRBJ1-4,NA,TGCGCCAGCAGACCCTCCGGGACAAATGAAAAACTGTTTTTT,CASRPSGTNEKLFF
TRBV7-6,NA,TRBJ2-1,NA,TGTGCCAGCGGCCTCTTTAATGAGCAGTTCTTC,CASGLFNEQFF
TRBV5-5,NA,TRBJ2-5,few,TGTGCCAGCAGCTTGTTGTACGGAAGACTCGACAGCGGCGAGACCCAGTACTTC,CASSLLYGRLDSGETQYF